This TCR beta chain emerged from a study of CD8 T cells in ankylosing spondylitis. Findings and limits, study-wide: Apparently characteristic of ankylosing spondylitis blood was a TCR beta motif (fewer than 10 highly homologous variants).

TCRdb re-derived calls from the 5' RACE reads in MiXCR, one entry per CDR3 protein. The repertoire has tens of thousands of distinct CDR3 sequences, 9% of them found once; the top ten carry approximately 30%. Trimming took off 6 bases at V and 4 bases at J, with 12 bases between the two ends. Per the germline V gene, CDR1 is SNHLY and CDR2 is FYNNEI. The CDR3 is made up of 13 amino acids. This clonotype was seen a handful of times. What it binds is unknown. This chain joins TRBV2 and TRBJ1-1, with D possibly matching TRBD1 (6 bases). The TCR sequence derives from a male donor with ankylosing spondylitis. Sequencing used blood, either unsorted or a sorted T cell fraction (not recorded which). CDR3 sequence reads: CASRGGGSTEAFF. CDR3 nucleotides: TGTGCCAGCAGAGGAGGGGGTTCCACTGAAGCTTTCTTT.